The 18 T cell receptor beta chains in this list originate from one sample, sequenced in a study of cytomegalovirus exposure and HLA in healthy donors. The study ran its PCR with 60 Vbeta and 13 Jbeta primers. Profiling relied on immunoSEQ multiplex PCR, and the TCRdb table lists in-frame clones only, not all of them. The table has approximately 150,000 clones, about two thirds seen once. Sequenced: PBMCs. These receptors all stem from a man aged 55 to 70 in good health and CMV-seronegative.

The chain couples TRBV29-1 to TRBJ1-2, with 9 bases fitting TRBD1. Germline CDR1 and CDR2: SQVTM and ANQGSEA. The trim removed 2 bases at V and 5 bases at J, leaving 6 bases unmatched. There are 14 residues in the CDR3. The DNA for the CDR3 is TGCAGCGTTGAATCGGAACAGGGGGCATATGGCTACACCTTC. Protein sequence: CSVESEQGAYGYTF.

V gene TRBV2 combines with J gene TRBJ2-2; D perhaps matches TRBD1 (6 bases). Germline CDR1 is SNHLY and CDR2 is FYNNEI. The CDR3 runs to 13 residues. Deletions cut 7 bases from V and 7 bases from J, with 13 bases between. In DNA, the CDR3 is TGTGCCAGCATGACAGGTTTGGACGGGGAGCTGTTTTTT. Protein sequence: CASMTGLDGELFF.

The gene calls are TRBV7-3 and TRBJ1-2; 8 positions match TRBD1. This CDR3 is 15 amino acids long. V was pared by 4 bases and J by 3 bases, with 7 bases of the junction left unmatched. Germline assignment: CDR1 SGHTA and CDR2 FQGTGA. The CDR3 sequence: CASSSTGEEDYGYTF. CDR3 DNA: TGTGCCAGCAGCTCGACAGGGGAAGAGGACTATGGCTACACCTTC.

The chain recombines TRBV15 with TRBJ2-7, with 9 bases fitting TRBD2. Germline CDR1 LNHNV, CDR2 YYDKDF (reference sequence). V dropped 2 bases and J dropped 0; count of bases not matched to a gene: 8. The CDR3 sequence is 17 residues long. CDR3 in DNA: TGTGCCACCAGCAGAATTTCCTTAGCGGGAGCCTCCTACGAGCAGTACTTC. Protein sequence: CATSRISLAGASYEQYF. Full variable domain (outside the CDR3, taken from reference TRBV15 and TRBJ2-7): DAMVIQNPRYQVTQFGKPVTLSCSQTLNHNVMYWYQQKSSQAPKLLFHYYDKDFNNEADTPDNFQSRRPNTSFCFLDIRSPGLGDTAMYLCATSRISLAGASYEQYFGPGTRLTVT.

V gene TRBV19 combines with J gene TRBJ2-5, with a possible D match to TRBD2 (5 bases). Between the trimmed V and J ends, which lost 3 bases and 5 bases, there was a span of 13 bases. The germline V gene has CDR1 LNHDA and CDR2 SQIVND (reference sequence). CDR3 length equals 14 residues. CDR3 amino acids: CASSMTVTGETQYF. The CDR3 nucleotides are TGTGCCAGTAGTATGACGGTGACGGGGGAGACCCAGTACTTC.

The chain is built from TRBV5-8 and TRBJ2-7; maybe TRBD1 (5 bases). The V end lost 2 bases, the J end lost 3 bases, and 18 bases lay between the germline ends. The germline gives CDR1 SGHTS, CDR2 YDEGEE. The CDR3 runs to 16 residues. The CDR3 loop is CASSFLKYGQGYEQYF. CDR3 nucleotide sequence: TGTGCCAGCAGCTTTTTAAAATATGGGCAGGGCTACGAGCAGTACTTC.

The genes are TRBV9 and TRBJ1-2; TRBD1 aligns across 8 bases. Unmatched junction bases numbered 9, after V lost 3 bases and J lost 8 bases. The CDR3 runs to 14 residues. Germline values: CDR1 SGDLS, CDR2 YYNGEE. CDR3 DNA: TGTGCCAGCAGCGAGGTCCCCGACAGGGGCGGCTACACCTTC. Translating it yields CASSEVPDRGGYTF. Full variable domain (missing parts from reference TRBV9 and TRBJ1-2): DSGVTQTPKHLITATGQRVTLRCSPRSGDLSVYWYQQSLDQGLQFLIQYYNGEERAKGNILERFSAQQFPDLHSELNLSSLELGDSALYFCASSEVPDRGGYTFGSGTRLTVV.

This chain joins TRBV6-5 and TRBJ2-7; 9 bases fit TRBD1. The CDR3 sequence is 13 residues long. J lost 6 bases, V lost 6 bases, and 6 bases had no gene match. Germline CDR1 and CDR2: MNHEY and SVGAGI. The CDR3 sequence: CASSRGQGFEQYF. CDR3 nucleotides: TGTGCCAGCAGCCGCGGACAGGGGTTCGAGCAGTACTTC.

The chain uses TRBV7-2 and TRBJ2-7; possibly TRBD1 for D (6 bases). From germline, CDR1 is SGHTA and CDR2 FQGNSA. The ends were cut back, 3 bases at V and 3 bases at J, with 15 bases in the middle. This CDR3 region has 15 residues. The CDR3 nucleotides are TGTGCCAGCAGCTTTCAAGGGGGAGATTTCTACGAGCAGTACTTC. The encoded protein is CASSFQGGDFYEQYF.

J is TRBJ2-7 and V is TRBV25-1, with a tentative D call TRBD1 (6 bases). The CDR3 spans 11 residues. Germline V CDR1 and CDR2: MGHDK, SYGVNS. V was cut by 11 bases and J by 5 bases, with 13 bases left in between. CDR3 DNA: TGTGCCGCGGGCAGGGGAGACGAGCAGTACTTC. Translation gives CAAGRGDEQYF.

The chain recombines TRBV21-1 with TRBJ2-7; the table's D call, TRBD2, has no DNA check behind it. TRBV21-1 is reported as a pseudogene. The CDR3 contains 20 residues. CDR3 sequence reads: CASRENTGTSGTLNGYEQYF. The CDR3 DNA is TGTGCCAGCAGGGAAAATACCGGGACTAGCGGGACCCTCAACGGGTACGAGCAGTACTTC.

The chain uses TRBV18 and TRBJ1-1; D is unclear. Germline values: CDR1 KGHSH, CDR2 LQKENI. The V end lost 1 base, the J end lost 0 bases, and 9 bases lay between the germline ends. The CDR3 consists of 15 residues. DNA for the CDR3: TGTGCCAGCTCACCACTGCGGGAGATGAACACTGAAGCTTTCTTT. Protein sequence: CASSPLREMNTEAFF. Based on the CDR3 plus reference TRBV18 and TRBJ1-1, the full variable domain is NAGVMQNPRHLVRRRGQEARLRCSPMKGHSHVYWYRQLPEEGLKFMVYLQKENIIDESGMPKERFSAEFPKEGPSILRIQQVVRGDSAAYFCASSPLREMNTEAFFGQGTRLTVV.

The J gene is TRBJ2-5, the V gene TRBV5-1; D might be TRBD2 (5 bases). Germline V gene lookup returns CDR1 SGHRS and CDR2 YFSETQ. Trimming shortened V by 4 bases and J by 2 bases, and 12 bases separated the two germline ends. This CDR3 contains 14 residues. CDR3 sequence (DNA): TGCGCCAGCAGCACGCGGACTTTTCAAGAGACCCAGTACTTC. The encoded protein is CASSTRTFQETQYF. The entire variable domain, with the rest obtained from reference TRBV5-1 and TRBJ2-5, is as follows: KAGVTQTPRYLIKTRGQQVTLSCSPISGHRSVSWYQQTPGQGLQFLFEYFSETQRNKGNFPGRFSGRQFSNSRSEMNVSTLELGDSALYLCASSTRTFQETQYFGPGTRLLVL.

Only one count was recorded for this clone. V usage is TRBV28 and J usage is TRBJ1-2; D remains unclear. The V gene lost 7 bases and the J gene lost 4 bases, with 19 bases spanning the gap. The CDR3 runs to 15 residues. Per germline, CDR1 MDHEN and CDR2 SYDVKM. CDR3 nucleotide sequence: TGTGCCAGCACCAAGCTCAGTGGCGCGGGCTATGGCTACACCTTC. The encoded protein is CASTKLSGAGYGYTF.

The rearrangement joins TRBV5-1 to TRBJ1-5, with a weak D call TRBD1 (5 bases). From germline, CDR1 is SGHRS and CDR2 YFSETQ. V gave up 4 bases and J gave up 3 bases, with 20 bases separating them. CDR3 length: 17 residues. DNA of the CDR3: TGCGCCAGCAGCCCGGCGGGGGGAGGGGTGGACAATCAGCCCCAGCATTTT. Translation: CASSPAGGGVDNQPQHF.

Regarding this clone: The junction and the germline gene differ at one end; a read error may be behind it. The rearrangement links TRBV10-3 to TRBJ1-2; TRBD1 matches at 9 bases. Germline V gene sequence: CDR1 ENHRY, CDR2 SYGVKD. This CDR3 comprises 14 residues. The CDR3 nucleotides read TGTGCCATCAGTGGGGGACAGGGTAACTCTGGCTACACCTTC. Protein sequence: CAISGGQGNSGYTF.

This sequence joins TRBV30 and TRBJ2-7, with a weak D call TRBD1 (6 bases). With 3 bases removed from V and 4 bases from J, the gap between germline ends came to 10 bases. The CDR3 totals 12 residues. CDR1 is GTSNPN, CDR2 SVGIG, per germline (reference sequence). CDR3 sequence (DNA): TGTGCCTGGAGGACGGACAGTTACGAGCAGTACTTC. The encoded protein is CAWRTDSYEQYF.

Here the CDR3 reads CASSYRDTGYEQYF. The CDR3 nucleotides are TGCGCCAGCAGTTACAGGGACACGGGCTACGAGCAGTACTTC. The rearrangement links TRBV4-1 to TRBJ2-7; tentative D call: TRBD1 (6 bases). The V gene's germline CDR1 is MGHRA and CDR2 YSYEKL. The CDR3 length is 14 residues. Deletions cut 6 bases from V and 3 bases from J, with 15 bases between.